This T cell receptor beta chain was retrieved from a study of shared clonotypes between healthy human individuals (dated by TCRdb to the early 2020s). For the study in its entirety: A couple of women and a few men aged 18 to 49 years were included in the cohort. Per donor, three plates each were used for CD4 naive and CD4 memory, two for CD8 naive, and one for CD8 memory. To increase sequencing depth and limit assay-specific biases, TCR repertoire library preparation and sequencing were carried out by different laboratories using diverse techniques. Per donor, leukapheresis produced somewhere between about 0.85 and 8.9 billion PBMCs. To estimate repertoire size and how much clonotypes are shared between individuals, the study performed deep sequencing of blood TCR repertoires from five healthy adults.

V is cut by 1 base and J by 4 bases, and the space between the germline ends is 7 bases. There are 13 amino acids in the CDR3, from cysteine to phenylalanine inclusive. The CDR3 DNA has 39 bases and is translated from base 1. The germline V gene gives CDR1 as SGHDT and CDR2 as YYEEEE. TCR CDR3 regions were amplified from genomic DNA by multiplex PCR using the deep immunoSEQ assay. Extracted genomic DNA from each cell subset was distributed evenly across all wells of several immunoSEQ 96-well plates, and each plate was treated as a replicate. For sorted subsets, approximately 200 ng of genomic DNA, equivalent to tens of thousands of T cell genomes, went into each replicate PCR. Purified libraries were quantified with a Qubit 3.0 fluorometer, sized on a Bioanalyzer 2100, and re-quantified with the KAPA Library Quantification kit. A separate single-read 150-cycle Illumina NextSeq 550 flow cell was used to sequence each immunoSEQ 96-well plate. On the study's bioinformatics: Because only junctional sequences without quality scores were contained in the immunoSEQ output, filtering matching that applied to full-length reads could not be performed. Sequences were annotated with PyIR, a Python wrapper for IgBLAST v1.9, using IMGT germline references to assign V/J genes and CDR3. Reads were filtered out if the reads had weak V/J assignments (E-value above 1e-6), no CDR3, stop codons, out-of-frame junctions, or ambiguous translated residues. A V3J clonotype was defined by an identical inferred V gene, J gene, and CDR3 amino acid sequence. The percentage overlap between two repertoires was calculated by dividing the number of shared unique clonotypes by the size of the smaller repertoire. RTK rarefaction, the Chao1 estimator, and Recon v2.1 estimates of unobserved clonotypes were used to assess repertoire richness. Generation probabilities for all TCRbeta clonotypes obtained by the gDNA method from a few donors were computed using OLGA. Imported from immuneACCESS, the table was reduced by TCRdb to in-frame sequences with V and J called. These copies leave out some clones; in studies compared against another copy, an unresolved V gene accounts for under half, and the cause of the remainder is not known. V, J and clone size reflect that table, while D and trimming were determined from the DNA. The sample yields fewer than 850,000 clones; 90% were counted once. Clones ranked in the top ten supply around a third of the sample.

Worth noting for this clone: Its antigen is still unknown. No per-base quality is available; no much larger clone lies one base away.

What the work shows at the level of the full study, not this receptor alone: Higher generation probabilities were observed for clonotypes shared by all four sorted-subset donors than for non-shared clonotypes. Sampling was restricted to blood, and TCR repertoires in tissues likely differ from the TCR repertoires found in blood. Roughly 5% of naive CD4, 3.5% of naive CD8, around 2.3% of memory CD4, and 0.35% to 0.5% of memory CD8 clonotypes were shared across a few donors. The small number of donors limited the genetic and exposure-history diversity represented. Based on pairwise subsampling, the degree of clonotype sharing among donors was expected to be affected by sequencing depth. Estimated clonotype richness was generally larger for naive than for memory subsets. Incomplete sequencing was indicated by rarefaction of sorted-subset datasets, despite the large sequencing depth.

The donors were healthy, HIV-negative adults who had no recently reported acute infections or vaccinations. Every donor was a Caucasian adult residing in Nashville, Tennessee, USA. CD8 memory samples combined magnetically selected CD45RO+ cells with CCR7-negative CD45RA+ effector memory (TemRA) cells. Blood was collected by leukapheresis, and PBMCs were isolated by Ficoll-Histopaque density gradient centrifugation and then cryopreserved in liquid nitrogen vapor phase. Analytical flow cytometry was used to check the purity and quantity of every magnetically sorted T cell population. Genomic DNA was isolated from every sorted fraction and measured by UV absorbance on a Nanodrop 2000c.

This chain is built from TRBV5-6 and TRBJ2-3; the D gene cannot be resolved reliably. The sequencing sample was made of memory CD8+ T cells from PBMCs. Read against the paper, the sample's cell subset or site label means: CD45RO+ cells pooled with CCR7-negative TemRA cells. The TCR was taken from a man between 18 and 29 years old in good health. Some clones in this sample may be carry-over from other donors' samples. Here the CDR3 is given as CASSLLWPDTQYF. The sequenced DNA is TGTGCCAGCAGCTTGCTTTGGCCAGATACGCAGTATTTT.